This passage covers 3 T cell receptor beta chains from one sample sequenced in a study of tumor and adjacent non-tumor tissue in lung cancer. Three rounds of nested PCR, following a modified ARM-PCR protocol, produced the TCRbeta library. TCRdb analysed the multiplex PCR reads with MiXCR anew, one entry per CDR3 protein. The table shows under 150,000 distinct CDR3 sequences, with approximately 66% occurring only once. The template was RNA from unsorted bulk tissue. Sequences were obtained from lung tumor tissue. The receptors here all came from a man aged 55 to 70 with small cell lung cancer.

A few counts support this clonotype. A single base separates this from a much larger clone, so it may be a read error. The rearrangement joins TRBV20-1 to TRBJ2-1, with 7 bases aligning to TRBD1. The V gene's germline CDR1 is DFQATT and CDR2 SNEGSKA (reference sequence). CDR3 length: 15 residues. CDR3 nucleotides: TGCAGTGCTAGAGGAATGGCAGGGGGAAACAAAGAGCAGTTCTTC. Residues: CSARGMAGGNKEQFF.

This clonotype turned up a few times. The rearrangement links TRBV12-3 or TRBV12-4 to TRBJ2-5; D possibly matches TRBD1 or TRBD2 (5 bases each). This CDR3 comprises 14 residues. V was trimmed by 1 base and J by 10 bases, leaving 16 bases between them. The CDR3 region is CASSLGGHSGNQYF. CDR3 nucleotide sequence: TGTGCCAGCAGTTTAGGGGGCCACTCGGGGAACCAGTACTTC.

Comment on this clonotype: The germline gene is not matched at one end of the junction; a read error may be the cause. V usage is TRBV11-2 and J usage is TRBJ2-1; D not resolved. This CDR3 contains 13 residues. From germline, CDR1 is SGHAT and CDR2 FQNNGV. This CDR3 reads CDSSLVPNNEQFF. The DNA for the CDR3 is TGTGACAGCAGCCTCGTGCCCAACAATGAGCAGTTCTTC.